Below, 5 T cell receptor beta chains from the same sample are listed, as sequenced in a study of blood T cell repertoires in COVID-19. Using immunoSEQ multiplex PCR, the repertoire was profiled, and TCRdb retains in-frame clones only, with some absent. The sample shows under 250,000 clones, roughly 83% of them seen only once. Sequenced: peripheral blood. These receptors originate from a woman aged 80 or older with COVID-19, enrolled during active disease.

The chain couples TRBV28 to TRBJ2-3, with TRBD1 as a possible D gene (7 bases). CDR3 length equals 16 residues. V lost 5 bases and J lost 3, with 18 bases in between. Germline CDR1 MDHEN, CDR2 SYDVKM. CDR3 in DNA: TGTGCCAGCAGTACACCCCAGGGGGGCGGGACAGATACGCAGTATTTT. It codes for CASSTPQGGGTDTQYF. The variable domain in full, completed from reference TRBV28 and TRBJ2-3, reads DVKVTQSSRYLVKRTGEKVFLECVQDMDHENMFWYRQDPGLGLRLIYFSYDVKMKEKGDIPEGYSVSREKKERFSLILESASTNQTSMYLCASSTPQGGGTDTQYFGPGTRLTVL.

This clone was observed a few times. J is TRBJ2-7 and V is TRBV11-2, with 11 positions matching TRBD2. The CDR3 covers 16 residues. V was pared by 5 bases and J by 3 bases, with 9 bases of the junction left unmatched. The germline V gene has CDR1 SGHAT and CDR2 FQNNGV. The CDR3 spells CASSPLTSGGYYEQYV. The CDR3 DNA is TGTGCCAGCAGCCCACTCACTAGCGGGGGTTACTACGAGCAGTACGTC.

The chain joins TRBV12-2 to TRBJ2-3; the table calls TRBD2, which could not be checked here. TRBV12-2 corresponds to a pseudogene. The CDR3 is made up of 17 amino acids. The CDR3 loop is CASRSTNLRLVVDTQYF. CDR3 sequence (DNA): TGTGCAAGTCGCTCCACCAACCTGAGACTAGTGGTAGATACGCAGTATTTT.

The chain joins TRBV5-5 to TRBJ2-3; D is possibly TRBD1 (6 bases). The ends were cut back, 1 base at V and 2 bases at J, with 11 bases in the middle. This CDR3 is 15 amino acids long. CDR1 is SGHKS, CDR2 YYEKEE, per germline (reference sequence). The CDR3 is CASSLMDSHTDTQYF. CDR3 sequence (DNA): TGTGCCAGCAGCTTGATGGACAGTCACACAGATACGCAGTATTTT. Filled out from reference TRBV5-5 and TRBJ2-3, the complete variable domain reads DAGVTQSPTHLIKTRGQQVTLRCSPISGHKSVSWYQQVLGQGPQFIFQYYEKEERGRGNFPDRFSARQFPNYSSELNVNALLLGDSALYLCASSLMDSHTDTQYFGPGTRLTVL.

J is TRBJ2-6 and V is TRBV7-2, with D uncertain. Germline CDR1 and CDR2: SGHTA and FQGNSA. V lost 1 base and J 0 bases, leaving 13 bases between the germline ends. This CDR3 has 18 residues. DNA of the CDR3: TGTGCCAGCAGCTTAGGCCCTTTTGGCAGCTCTGGGGCCAACGTCCTGACTTTC. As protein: CASSLGPFGSSGANVLTF.